This T cell receptor beta chain was recovered during a study of spatial heterogeneity in lung cancer (dated by TCRdb to 2018 to 2020). In terms of the full investigation: The donors were 70 or so patients from the lung TRACERx cohort who had early-stage, untreated non-small cell lung cancer. Follow-up PBMC samples were sequenced whenever the samples were available, and the median time to follow-up was around 2 years after resection. Beta-chain transcripts were consistently detected in greater numbers than alpha-chain transcripts, which likely reflects a higher abundance of beta-chain transcripts. In the raw uncorrected reads, each unique combination of TCR and UMI appeared on average more than ten times. In non-small cell lung cancer, the study made a quantitative comparison of TCR alpha and beta repertoires among multiple tumor regions, matched nontumor lung and blood. Nonsynonymous mutation counts, determined by whole-exome sequencing of tumor tissue, were related to features of the TCR repertoire. At surgery, both alpha and beta chains were TCR-sequenced in 220 tumor regions, fewer than 85 matched nontumor lung samples and 50 to 60 PBMC samples.

The time point label, read with the paper, signifies: blood at routine non-recurrence follow-up after resection. Whole RNA extracted from tumor and nontumor lung tissue, or from cryopreserved PBMC samples, was used for TCR sequencing without cell sorting. Only patients for whom sufficient RNA was available from at least two tumor regions were selected for TCR sequencing. Cut back by 6 bases and 7 bases, the V and J ends lie 19 bases apart. Per the germline V gene, SGHTA is the CDR1 and FQGNSA is the CDR2. There are 15 amino acids in the CDR3, from cysteine to phenylalanine inclusive. Only the CDR3 DNA is retained, 45 bases long and in frame from the first base. This clonotype appeared a few times. The antigen it binds to is not known. No qualities accompany the bases; no much larger clone lies one base away. The paper's findings and limits, for the study overall: Only approximately 15 patients were included in the comparisons of baseline and follow-up blood repertoires. Additional single-cell paired TCR alpha and beta sequencing was considered necessary to confirm, at a functional level, the hypothesis that regional TCRs recognize regional mutations. Ubiquitous expanded tumor TCRs were detected in blood more often at tumor resection than at routine follow-up.

To prepare the library, 5' RACE was applied. Instrument on record: NextSeq 500. To allow correction of PCR and sequencing errors, the TCR library protocol tagged every TCR cDNA molecule with a unique molecular identifier. The authors' analysis ran thus. Decombinator tools were used for TCR identification, UMI-based error correction and CDR3 extraction. Expanded TCRs were defined as those above a frequency of 2 per 1,000, corresponding to the top 1% of the tumor frequency distribution. Renyi diversity was computed with the R vegan package after each repertoire had been subsampled 100 times to 5,000 TCRs. To build CDR3 similarity networks, amino acid triplet string-kernel similarity was used, and CDR3s were connected when their pairwise similarity was above 0.82. TCRdb cleaned the public reads at Q25 with fastp, built clones with MiXCR and kept in-frame beta chains. Each entry is one CDR3 protein sequence, shown with its most common DNA and genes. The V and J calls and clone size come from TCRdb's table, not from the authors' own analysis. Counted in this sample were about 10,000 distinct CDR3 sequences; about 23% of them appeared once. The top ten constitute roughly 3.8% of the sample.

The sequence was obtained from a female donor with early-stage non-small cell lung cancer. This material consisted of PBMCs, taken at follow-up. The chain employs TRBV7-2 and TRBJ2-1; the D gene cannot be named for sure. The bases are TGTGCCAGCAGGCCACCCGGCGCCACGGAGAATGAGCAGTTCTTC. Its protein reads: CASRPPGATENEQFF.